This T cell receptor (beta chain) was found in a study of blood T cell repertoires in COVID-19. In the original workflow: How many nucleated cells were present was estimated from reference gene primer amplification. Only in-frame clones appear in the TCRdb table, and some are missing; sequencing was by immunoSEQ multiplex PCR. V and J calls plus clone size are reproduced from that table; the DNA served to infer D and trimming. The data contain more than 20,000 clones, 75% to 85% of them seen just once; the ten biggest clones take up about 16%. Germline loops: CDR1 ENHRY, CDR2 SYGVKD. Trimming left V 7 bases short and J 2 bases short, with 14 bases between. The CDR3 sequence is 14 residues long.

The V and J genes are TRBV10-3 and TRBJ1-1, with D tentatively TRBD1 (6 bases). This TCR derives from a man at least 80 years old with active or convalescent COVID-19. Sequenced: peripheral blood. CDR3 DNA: TGTGCCATCAATAGGGACACCCTAAACACTGAAGCTTTCTTT. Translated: CAINRDTLNTEAFF.